A selection of T cell receptor beta chains follows, all from one sample in a study of cytomegalovirus exposure and HLA in healthy donors. Profiled with immunoSEQ multiplex PCR; TCRdb holds only in-frame clones, not every one. The sample lists about 140,000 clones; roughly 80% were seen once. The sample was PBMCs. The source of these receptors is a woman aged 45-59 years in good health and CMV-seropositive. The CDR3 runs from the conserved cysteine through the conserved F or W. A D gene is named only where the DNA matches it firmly. Not all rows give a size; the values are once, few, many and, for expanded clones, a class.

J,length,V,size,D,DNA,CDR3
TRBJ2-7,13,TRBV6-6,.,.,TGTGCCAGCATTCTGGAAGGGGCCTACGAGCAGTACTTC,CASILEGAYEQYF
TRBJ1-3,15,TRBV7-9,.,.,TGTGCCAGCAGCCCTAGACGGGTCTCTGGAAACACCATATATTTT,CASSPRRVSGNTIYF
TRBJ2-5,15,TRBV7-2,.,.,TGTGCCAGCAGCTTAGGCCCCGGGGGAGGAGAGACCCAGTACTTC,CASSLGPGGGETQYF
TRBJ1-2,14,TRBV28,.,TRBD1,TGTGCCAGCAGTCTGACAGGGCCCCGCTATGGCTACACCTTC,CASSLTGPRYGYTF
TRBJ1-4,12,TRBV12-2,.,.,TGTGCAGTGGGACAGTTTAATGAAAAACTGTTTTTT,CAVGQFNEKLFF
TRBJ2-2,15,TRBV6-6,.,TRBD2,TGTGCCAGCAGTTACGGACTAGCGGGAACCGGGGAGCTGTTTTTT,CASSYGLAGTGELFF
TRBJ1-4,16,TRBV9,.,.,TGTGCCAGCAGCTTGGCAGAGGGTAAGGGTAATGAAAAACTGTTTTTT,CASSLAEGKGNEKLFF
TRBJ2-1,13,TRBV6-5,few,.,TGTGCCAGCAGTGGGGGGACTCGGGGTGAGCAGTTCTTC,CASSGGTRGEQFF
TRBJ2-1,15,TRBV10-3,.,TRBD1,TGTGCCATCAGGGGCGGACAGGGGGTGAGGAATGAGCAGTTCTTC,CAIRGGQGVRNEQFF
TRBJ1-4,13,TRBV6-1,.,.,TGTGCCAGCCTCCGCAAGAGTGGTGAAAAACTGTTTTTT,CASLRKSGEKLFF
TRBJ2-3,14,TRBV10-3,.,.,TGTGCCATCAGTGAGCGGGGGAACACAGATACGCAGTATTTT,CAISERGNTDTQYF
TRBJ1-1,14,TRBV2,.,.,TGTGCCAGCAGTGATACCGGGGGACTCTCTGAAGCTTTCTTT,CASSDTGGLSEAFF
TRBJ2-2,16,TRBV5-3,.,TRBD1,TGTGCCAGAAGCTTGGGACAGGGCGACTGCACCGGGGAGCTGTTTTTT,CARSLGQGDCTGELFF
TRBJ1-2,13,TRBV6-5,.,.,TGTGCCAGCAGTTACTCGCGCGGCTATGGCTACACCTTC,CASSYSRGYGYTF
TRBJ2-2,12,TRBV29-1,.,.,TGCAGCGTTCCTTCGAGCACCGGGGAGCTGTTTTTT,CSVPSSTGELFF
TRBJ1-3,15,TRBV28,.,.,TGTGCCAGCAGTTTATTGGGGGCGCGGGGAAACACCATATATTTT,CASSLLGARGNTIYF